A selection of T cell receptor beta chains follows, all from one sample in a study of blood T cell repertoires in COVID-19. Method: immunoSEQ multiplex PCR; TCRdb's copy keeps in-frame clones and lacks some. In the table there are fewer than 200,000 clones, about nine tenths of which are singletons. The sample consisted of peripheral blood. The receptor set was obtained from a man between 65 and 80 years old with active or convalescent COVID-19. CDR3s include the opening cysteine and the closing phenylalanine or tryptophan. D genes are given only for firm matches. Some rows have no size entry. The others give once, few or many, or a class for an expanded clone.

d_call	clone_size	j_call	v_call	cdr3_nt	cdr3_aa
TRBD1	.	TRBJ1-1	TRBV18	TGTGCCAGCTCACCCGGGACAGGGAGGACTGAAGCTTTCTTT	CASSPGTGRTEAFF
.	.	TRBJ1-3	TRBV7-6	TGTGCCAGCAGCTTAGCCCCCAGGGGCTCTGGAAACACCATATATTTT	CASSLAPRGSGNTIYF
.	.	TRBJ2-1	TRBV5-6	TGTGCCAGCAGCTTTGTCCGTCAGAACAATGAGCAGTTCTTC	CASSFVRQNNEQFF
.	many	TRBJ1-1	TRBV7-2	TGTGCCAGCAGCCGGGGGAGGAACACTGAAGCTTTCTTT	CASSRGRNTEAFF
.	.	TRBJ1-2	TRBV4-1	TGCGCCAGCAGCCAAGGTCCGGGGACAAAGAGCGGCTACACCTTC	CASSQGPGTKSGYTF
.	.	TRBJ2-2	TRBV6-6	TGTGCCAGCAGTTACGCGTCCGGGGAGCTGTTTTTT	CASSYASGELFF
.	.	TRBJ2-1	TRBV4-3	TGCGCCAGCAGCCACCTTCTGGAAAGCAGGACCTACAATGAGCAGTTCTTC	CASSHLLESRTYNEQFF
TRBD1	.	TRBJ1-6	TRBV7-2	TGTGCCAGCAGCTTAGGATATGGCAGGGGGTACTATAATTCACCCCTCCACTTT	CASSLGYGRGYYNSPLHF
.	once	TRBJ1-3	TRBV4-3	TGCGCCAGCAGCCAAGACCGGGGGGGAAACACCATATATTTT	CASSQDRGGNTIYF
TRBD1	once	TRBJ1-1	TRBV11-2	TGTGCCAGCAGCTCATGGACAGGGGTGACTGAAGCTTTCTTT	CASSSWTGVTEAFF
.	.	TRBJ1-4	TRBV30	TGTGCCTGGAGTCAACACACAACTAATGAAAAACTGTTTTTT	CAWSQHTTNEKLFF
TRBD1	.	TRBJ2-7	TRBV6-2/TRBV6-3	TGTGCCAGCAGCTCACAGGGGCTCGAGCAGTACTTC	CASSSQGLEQYF
.	.	TRBJ1-4	TRBV11-2	TGTGCCAGCAGCTTAGCCGACAGGGAAAAACTGTTTTTT	CASSLADREKLFF
TRBD1	.	TRBJ1-1	TRBV6-6	TGTGCCAGCAGTTACCCAGGGGGCATGAACACTGAAGCTTTCTTT	CASSYPGGMNTEAFF
.	.	TRBJ1-1	TRBV2	TGTGCCAGCAGTCATATCCAGGGCTTCGGTCTGGCTTTCTTT	CASSHIQGFGLAFF
.	.	TRBJ1-5	TRBV12-3/TRBV12-4	TGTGCCAGCAGTTTATTTTCGGGGGCCCAGCATTTT	CASSLFSGAQHF
TRBD1	.	TRBJ1-2	TRBV29-1	TGCAGCGTTCTGGTGACAGGGGCTAACTATGGCTACACCTTC	CSVLVTGANYGYTF
.	.	TRBJ1-6	TRBV4-3	TGCGCCAGCAGCGACGAGGGGACACCGTATTCACCCCTCCACTTT	CASSDEGTPYSPLHF
.	.	TRBJ2-1	TRBV6-2/TRBV6-3	TGTGCCAGCAGTCGGACTCGAGGGACCTACAATGAGCAGTTCTTC	CASSRTRGTYNEQFF
.	.	TRBJ2-7	TRBV28	TGTGCCAGCAGTTTTTCCGGGTCCGTTTCCGAGCAGTACTTC	CASSFSGSVSEQYF
.	.	TRBJ1-2	TRBV7-2	TGTGCCAGCAGCTTAGCCCTGACAGTTACTAACTATGGCTACACCTTC	CASSLALTVTNYGYTF
TRBD1	.	TRBJ2-5	TRBV5-1	TGCGCCAGCACCCTGAGAGGACAGGCTCAAGAGACCCAGTACTTC	CASTLRGQAQETQYF
.	.	TRBJ1-2	TRBV27	TGTGCCAGCAGTCGTTTTAACCCGCCTAAGGAGGGCTACACCTTC	CASSRFNPPKEGYTF
TRBD1	.	TRBJ2-6	TRBV5-4	TGTGCCAGCAGCTTTACAGGGGCTTCAGTGAGAGGGGCCAACGTCCTGACTTTC	CASSFTGASVRGANVLTF
.	once	TRBJ2-2	TRBV3-1/TRBV3-2	TGTGCCAGCAGCCAAGGTCAGGGAATCGGGGAGCTGTTTTTT	CASSQGQGIGELFF
TRBD2	once	TRBJ2-1	TRBV9	TGTGCCAGCAACGAAGCAGGTTGGAGCGGGAGCTACAATGAGCAGTTCTTC	CASNEAGWSGSYNEQFF
TRBD1	.	TRBJ1-2	TRBV4-3	TGCGCCAGCAGCCTACAGGGGGCAGATGGCTATGGCTACACCTTC	CASSLQGADGYGYTF
.	.	TRBJ1-3	TRBV7-2	TGTGCCAGCAGCTTAGGAGGGACTGGAAACACCATATATTTT	CASSLGGTGNTIYF
.	.	TRBJ2-2	TRBV29-1	TGCAGCGTTAAAGGGACTTTCACCGGGGAGCTGTTTTTT	CSVKGTFTGELFF
TRBD1	once	TRBJ1-1	TRBV11-3	TGTGCCAGCAGCCTACAGGGGAGCACTGAAGCTTTCTTT	CASSLQGSTEAFF
TRBD1	.	TRBJ2-2	TRBV24-1	TGTGCCACCAGTGATAGTCCCGGGACAGGGAACACCGGGGAGCTGTTTTTT	CATSDSPGTGNTGELFF
TRBD1	.	TRBJ1-2	TRBV7-9	TGTGCCAGCAGCTCCCGGGACAGTGGAGGCTACACCTTC	CASSSRDSGGYTF
.	.	TRBJ2-1	TRBV7-9	TGTGCCAGCAGCTTAGCTGTGGGGCGCCCCAATAAGCAGTTCTTC	CASSLAVGRPNKQFF
.	.	TRBJ1-1	TRBV7-9	TGTGCCAGCAGCCTACAAACAGGGTACGACACTGAAGCTTTCTTT	CASSLQTGYDTEAFF
.	.	TRBJ1-1	TRBV18	TGTGCCAGCTCACCCTCCGCCAGGGGCGCTATGAACACTGAAGCTTTCTTT	CASSPSARGAMNTEAFF
.	.	TRBJ1-5	TRBV3-1/TRBV3-2	TGTGCCAGCAGCCAAGGACACCCTGGAAGACCCCAGCATTTT	CASSQGHPGRPQHF
TRBD1	.	TRBJ1-5	TRBV28	TGTGCCAGCAGTTTCGGGGGACAGGGATCTCAGCCCCAGCATTTT	CASSFGGQGSQPQHF
.	once	TRBJ1-1	TRBV28	TGTGCCAGCAGTTTCTCCAGATTTGAAGCTTTCTTT	CASSFSRFEAFF
.	.	TRBJ1-2	TRBV5-1	TGCGCCAGCAGCTTGGCGCAGGGCCCTGCTAACTATGGCTACACCTTC	CASSLAQGPANYGYTF
.	few	TRBJ1-1	TRBV29-1	TGCAGCGTTGAAGAAAGAGGGGGCACTGAAGCTTTCTTT	CSVEERGGTEAFF
.	few	TRBJ1-6	TRBV30	TGTGCCTGGAGGTATTCTGACAGTTACTATAATTCACCCCTCCACTTT	CAWRYSDSYYNSPLHF
TRBD1	.	TRBJ2-3	TRBV19	TGTGCCAGTAACGACAGGGCAGATACGCAGTATTTT	CASNDRADTQYF
.	.	TRBJ2-3	TRBV5-4	TGTGCCAGCAGCGGACGGGCGGGGACAGATACGCAGTATTTT	CASSGRAGTDTQYF
.	.	TRBJ1-1	TRBV4-1	TGCGCCAGCAGCCAAGGTAACAGGAACACTGGGGAAGCTTTCTTT	CASSQGNRNTGEAFF
.	.	TRBJ2-7	TRBV7-6	TGTGCCAGCAGCTTATTGGGGGGGGCAGGTATTTACGAGCAGTACTTC	CASSLLGGAGIYEQYF